These T cell receptor beta chains were read from a single sample in a study of blood T cell repertoires in COVID-19. Using immunoSEQ multiplex PCR, the repertoire was profiled, and TCRdb retains in-frame clones only, with some absent. Of around 50,000 clones listed, 88% were seen once; the top ten hold over 8.5%. Sequenced: peripheral blood. The source of these receptors is a man aged 50-60 years with active COVID-19. CDR3s include the opening cysteine and the closing phenylalanine or tryptophan. The order of the fields is clone size, D gene, J gene, V gene, CDR3 DNA, CDR3 protein. The D gene is left open where the match is weak. The size entry is marked missing in some rows and otherwise reads once, few, many or a size class.

>.|.|TRBJ1-2|TRBV28
TGTGCCAGCAGCCGTGCGGGGACCTCTAACTATGGCTACACCTTC
CASSRAGTSNYGYTF
>.|.|TRBJ1-2|TRBV10-2
TGCGCCAGCAGTGTTACCGTGCGGGATGGCTACACCTTC
CASSVTVRDGYTF
>.|.|TRBJ1-4|TRBV10-3
TGTGCCATCAGTGATGGGCAGACTAATGAAAAACTGTTTTTT
CAISDGQTNEKLFF
>.|TRBD2|TRBJ2-1|TRBV19
TGTGCCAGTAGTATAGGCCGTCGAGCGGGAGGGGGCTACAATGAGCAGTTCTTC
CASSIGRRAGGGYNEQFF
>.|TRBD2|TRBJ2-7|TRBV9
TGTGCCAGCAGCGAGACCGGGACTAGTTCCTACGAGCAGTACTTC
CASSETGTSSYEQYF
>.|TRBD2|TRBJ2-7|TRBV2
TGTGCCAGCATTCCTAGCGGCCTCTACGAGCAGTACTTC
CASIPSGLYEQYF
>.|.|TRBJ2-5|TRBV11-3
TGTGCCAGCAGCGCAAAAGGGGGGGTCCAAGAGACCCAGTACTTC
CASSAKGGVQETQYF
>once|TRBD1|TRBJ1-2|TRBV7-8
TGTGCCAGCAGCTCTAAATTGTCGACAGGGAACTATGGCTACACCTTC
CASSSKLSTGNYGYTF
>once|.|TRBJ1-1|TRBV14
TGTGCCAGCAGCCCCTCCCTCCTCCGGCAGTTCACCGGGGGGACTGAAGCTTTCTTT
CASSPSLLRQFTGGTEAFF
>.|.|TRBJ2-2|TRBV6-4
TGTGCCAGCAAGGGACAACCCACGAACACCGGGGAGCTGTTTTTT
CASKGQPTNTGELFF
>.|.|TRBJ2-3|TRBV5-1
TGCGCCAGCAGCTTGGCGGACTTTCCGGGAGATACGCAGTATTTT
CASSLADFPGDTQYF
>few|.|TRBJ2-7|TRBV19
TGTGCCAGTAGTCCCGACCGACAGGCCTACGAGCAGTACTTC
CASSPDRQAYEQYF
>.|TRBD2|TRBJ2-1|TRBV5-4
TGTGCCAGCAGCCTAAGGGGACTAGCGGGAGACAATGAGCAGTTCTTC
CASSLRGLAGDNEQFF
>few|TRBD1|TRBJ1-5|TRBV10-3
TGTGCCATCAGTGAGTCGGGGGGACAGGGTGTTCAGCCCCAGCATTTT
CAISESGGQGVQPQHF
>.|.|TRBJ1-4|TRBV7-2
TGTGCCAGCAGCTTAGCGTCCGCAACTAATGAAAAACTGTTTTTT
CASSLASATNEKLFF
>.|.|TRBJ1-2|TRBV4-2
TGTGCCAGCAGCCAAGATCCCATCGCAGGGGAAGGCTATGGCTACACCTTC
CASSQDPIAGEGYGYTF
>.|.|TRBJ1-2|TRBV12-3/TRBV12-4
TGTGCCAGCAGGGCCCGGGGGGACTATGGCTACACCTTC
CASRARGDYGYTF
>.|.|TRBJ2-3|TRBV9
TGTGCCAGCACGAGGGTAACAGATACGCAGTATTTT
CASTRVTDTQYF
>.|.|TRBJ1-5|TRBV6-5
TGTGCCAGCAGGCGGGACCCTAATAGCAATCAGCCCCAGCATTTT
CASRRDPNSNQPQHF
>.|TRBD2|TRBJ2-7|TRBV5-1
TGCGCCAGCAGCTCAGGGACTAGCGGGCCGAGCTCCTACGAGCAGTACTTC
CASSSGTSGPSSYEQYF
>.|.|TRBJ1-2|TRBV4-2
TGTGCCAGCAGCCCGGACAGCGTCCGGGGCTACACCTTC
CASSPDSVRGYTF
>.|.|TRBJ2-3|TRBV7-9
TGTGCCAGCAGCTCACACCCCGGTCCCCGGAGAAGGAATACGCAGTATTTT
CASSSHPGPRRRNTQYF
>.|TRBD1|TRBJ2-1|TRBV24-1
TGTGCCACCAGTGATACCGGGACAGGCCGGTCCTACAATGAGCAGTTCTTC
CATSDTGTGRSYNEQFF
>.|.|TRBJ2-7|TRBV4-1
TGCGCCAGCAGCCAAGGACAGTCTCTCGAGCAGTACTTC
CASSQGQSLEQYF
>.|TRBD1|TRBJ1-1|TRBV9
TGTGCCAGCAGCGTAGGTTCGGACAGGAACTCTGAAGCTTTCTTT
CASSVGSDRNSEAFF
>.|.|TRBJ2-7|TRBV6-5
TGTGCCAGCAGTTACTCGACAGCAACCTACGAGCAGTACTTC
CASSYSTATYEQYF
>few|TRBD2|TRBJ2-2|TRBV11-2
TGTGCCAGCAGCTGGGGACTAGCGGGGAACACCGGGGAGCTGTTTTTT
CASSWGLAGNTGELFF
>.|.|TRBJ2-2|TRBV5-6
TGTGCCAGCAGCTTGGGCGGGAACCCCGGGGAGCTGTTTTTT
CASSLGGNPGELFF
>.|.|TRBJ2-1|TRBV24-1
TGTGCCACCAGTGATACAGGGACGGGGACGCGTGAGCAGTTCTTC
CATSDTGTGTREQFF
>.|.|TRBJ2-3|TRBV24-1
TGTGCCACCAGTGACTCCGGGACTTTCACAGATACGCAGTATTTT
CATSDSGTFTDTQYF
>.|TRBD2|TRBJ2-3|TRBV18
TGTGCCAGCTCACTTATAGCGGGGGGGCGAGATACGCAGTATTTT
CASSLIAGGRDTQYF
>once|.|TRBJ2-2|TRBV2
TGTGCCAGCAGTCGGACACCACTTCAGGCCGGGGAGCTGTTTTTT
CASSRTPLQAGELFF
>.|.|TRBJ1-4|TRBV5-5
TGTGCCAGCAGCTTGCGGGGTAATGAAAAACTGTTTTTT
CASSLRGNEKLFF
>.|.|TRBJ2-7|TRBV29-1
TGCAGCGTTGAATTGCTGGGCCACGAGCAGTACTTC
CSVELLGHEQYF
>.|.|TRBJ1-2|TRBV30
TGTGCCTGGAGCACCGAGCGGAACTATGGCTACACCTTC
CAWSTERNYGYTF
>.|TRBD1|TRBJ1-1|TRBV29-1
TGCAGCGCCACGGACAGGGGTGGCACTGAAGCTTTCTTT
CSATDRGGTEAFF
>.|.|TRBJ1-5|TRBV28
TGTGCCAGCAGCATGAGGTATAGCAATCAGCCCCAGCATTTT
CASSMRYSNQPQHF
>.|.|TRBJ2-3|TRBV7-6
TGTGCCAGCAGCTCGAGTACTTCAGCAGAAGGAGGCACAGATACGCAGTATTTT
CASSSSTSAEGGTDTQYF
>.|.|TRBJ2-3|TRBV18
TGTGCCAGCTCCTCCTCCCGGGGGAGAGGGGCAGATACGCAGTATTTT
CASSSSRGRGADTQYF
>.|.|TRBJ2-3|TRBV5-4
TGTGCCAGCAGCTCCAACACAGATACGCAGTATTTT
CASSSNTDTQYF
>.|.|TRBJ1-1|TRBV4-2
TGTGCCAGCAGCCAAGAGGCAGGAGGGAACACTGAAGCTTTCTTT
CASSQEAGGNTEAFF
>.|.|TRBJ2-6|TRBV3-1/TRBV3-2
TGTGCCAGCAGCCGGATATCCCCCTGGGGGACAATGAACTCTGGGGCCAACGTCCTGACTTTC
CASSRISPWGTMNSGANVLTF
>.|.|TRBJ2-1|TRBV4-3
TGCGCCAGCAGCCAAGATCAGTCGCATCTTGAGCAGTTCTTC
CASSQDQSHLEQFF
>.|TRBD2|TRBJ2-1|TRBV7-9
TGTGCCAGCAGAAGAGGGACTAGCGATTACAATGAGCAGTTCTTC
CASRRGTSDYNEQFF
>.|TRBD1|TRBJ1-2|TRBV28
TGTGCCAGCATCCCGACAGGGGGAGGCTATGGCTACACCTTC
CASIPTGGGYGYTF
>.|.|TRBJ1-3|TRBV9
TGTGCCAGCAGCCCCCGGTTTGACTTCTCTGGAAACACCATATATTTT
CASSPRFDFSGNTIYF
>.|.|TRBJ2-7|TRBV6-6
TGTGCCAGCAGTCGAGGGACACCGGTGGACGCGCAGTACTTC
CASSRGTPVDAQYF
>.|.|TRBJ1-5|TRBV7-9
TGTGCCAGCAGCTCCGAAAGGCAGGAGGGTCAGCCCCAGCATTTT
CASSSERQEGQPQHF
>.|.|TRBJ1-5|TRBV28
TGTGCCAGCAACCCCCGGGACAACGAGAATCAGCCCCAGCATTTT
CASNPRDNENQPQHF
>.|TRBD1|TRBJ1-2|TRBV6-5
TGTGCCAGCAGAAGGGGGCGGCAGTCCTATGGCTACACCTTC
CASRRGRQSYGYTF
>.|TRBD2|TRBJ2-1|TRBV19
TGTGCCAGTAGTATAGTGGGACTAGCGGGGGAAAGCTCCTACAATGAGCAGTTCTTC
CASSIVGLAGESSYNEQFF
>.|TRBD1|TRBJ1-1|TRBV14
TGTGCCAGCAGCCTCTCGACAGGGGTGAATCGACAAGAAGCTTTCTTT
CASSLSTGVNRQEAFF
>once|.|TRBJ2-1|TRBV30
TGTGCCTGGGCCCCGGGGTTAAACAATGAGCAGTTCTTC
CAWAPGLNNEQFF
>once|TRBD1|TRBJ2-3|TRBV7-3
TGTGCCAGCAGCTTAAAGGGGACAGGGTATGGCACAGATACGCAGTATTTT
CASSLKGTGYGTDTQYF
>.|.|TRBJ2-1|TRBV14
TGTGCCAGCAGCACATATTCAGCGTGGGGGGACAATGAGCAGTTCTTC
CASSTYSAWGDNEQFF
>.|.|TRBJ1-1|TRBV6-5
TGTGCCAGCAGTTCCGCCCCTTTGAGGGCTGAAGCTTTCTTT
CASSSAPLRAEAFF